The 32 T cell receptor beta chains below all came from one sample that was sequenced in a study of control samples from healthy donors and cancer patients. TCRdb keeps only in-frame clones here, not all; method: immunoSEQ multiplex PCR. This sample has roughly 86,000 clones, with 91% found just once. The sequencing input was blood. The receptors derive from a man aged 30 to 39 in good health.

CDR3 bases: TGTGCCAGCAGTGAAGCGCTACCGACAGATACGCAGTATTTT. Its translation: CASSEALPTDTQYF. The chain is built from TRBV2 and TRBJ2-3; D not certain. From germline, CDR1 is SNHLY and CDR2 FYNNEI. Trimming removed 0 bases at V and 3 bases at J, with 7 bases between. CDR3 length equals 14 residues.

The V gene is TRBV12-5, the J gene TRBJ1-5, with TRBD1 matching over 11 bases. Looked up from germline, CDR1 is LGHNT and CDR2 is FRNRAP. The CDR3 has 13 residues. V was pared by 5 bases and J by 7 bases, with 1 base of the junction left unmatched. CDR3 coding DNA: TGTGCTAGTGGTCGGGACAGGGGGCAGCCCCAGCATTTT. This translates into CASGRDRGQPQHF.

The rearrangement joins TRBV19 to TRBJ1-5, with D perhaps matching TRBD1 (6 bases). Germline V gives CDR1 LNHDA, CDR2 SQIVND (reference sequence). There are 16 residues in the CDR3. V was shortened by 5 bases and J by 0 bases, with 14 bases between the two germline ends. The chain's CDR3 is CASSPRGQLSNQPQHF. In DNA, the CDR3 is TGTGCCAGTAGTCCCCGAGGACAGCTTAGCAATCAGCCCCAGCATTTT.

The chain carries TRBV4-1 and TRBJ2-2, with 7 nucleotides matching TRBD1. Germline CDR1 MGHRA, CDR2 YSYEKL. This CDR3 is 16 amino acids long. Trimming at V came to 0 bases and at J to 4 bases, leaving 5 bases not matched to a gene. In DNA form, the CDR3 reads TGCGCCAGCAGCCAAGATAGGGGACAGAGCACCGGGGAGCTGTTTTTT. Translated, it gives CASSQDRGQSTGELFF.

The chain carries TRBV20-1 and TRBJ2-7, with D unresolved. The germline gives CDR1 DFQATT, CDR2 SNEGSKA (reference sequence). The ends were cut back, 1 base at V and 6 bases at J, with 7 bases in the middle. The CDR3 is 11 residues long. The CDR3 region is CSARGVGEQYF. CDR3 nucleotides: TGCAGTGCTAGAGGCGTCGGCGAGCAGTACTTC.

The V gene is TRBV5-1, the J gene TRBJ2-2; D not resolved. This CDR3 comprises 15 residues. Germline-derived CDR1 and CDR2 are SGHRS and YFSETQ. With 4 bases removed from V and 5 bases from J, the gap between germline ends came to 15 bases. This CDR3 is CASSRTAGETGELFF. The CDR3 DNA reads as TGCGCCAGCAGCCGAACAGCAGGTGAAACCGGGGAGCTGTTTTTT.

The genes are TRBV5-8 and TRBJ1-1, with D maybe TRBD1 (6 bases). This CDR3 comprises 14 residues. Germline CDR1 SGHTS, CDR2 YDEGEE. V dropped 3 bases and J dropped 3 bases, with 12 bases sitting between them. CDR3 DNA: TGTGCCAGCAGCTCCAGGGGAGGGGACACTGAAGCTTTCTTT. It yields the protein CASSSRGGDTEAFF.

The J gene is TRBJ2-2, the V gene TRBV19; 10 bases agree with TRBD1. Losses at the gene ends were 7 bases for V and 4 bases for J; bases not matched to a gene: 3. Germline lookup yields CDR1 LNHDA and CDR2 SQIVND (reference sequence). This CDR3 has 14 amino acids. The CDR3 loop is CASKWTGGTGELFF. CDR3 bases: TGTGCCAGTAAATGGACAGGGGGCACCGGGGAGCTGTTTTTT.

The chain employs TRBV5-6 and TRBJ1-5; TRBD1 is a possible D gene (5 bases). The CDR3 is 16 amino acids. V lost 0 bases and J lost 0, with 10 bases in between. The germline gives CDR1 SGHDT, CDR2 YYEEEE. The CDR3, as DNA: TGTGCCAGCAGCTTGGGTGGGAGGGGTAGCAATCAGCCCCAGCATTTT. This encodes CASSLGGRGSNQPQHF.

The genes are TRBV12-3 or TRBV12-4 and TRBJ1-2; the match to TRBD1 covers 8 bases. V dropped 6 bases and J dropped 6; count of bases not matched to a gene: 6. This CDR3 comprises 13 residues. The CDR3 spells CASSSQGAHGYTF. DNA of the CDR3: TGTGCCAGCAGCTCTCAGGGGGCCCATGGCTACACCTTC.

This sequence joins TRBV15 and TRBJ2-6; D is uncertain. The germline V gene has CDR1 LNHNV and CDR2 YYDKDF (reference sequence). The CDR3 is 17 amino acids. V gave up 0 bases and J gave up 2 bases, with 11 bases separating them. The CDR3 nucleotides are TGTGCCACCAGCAGAGACCCCTCAGAAACTGGGGCCAACGTCCTGACTTTC. Encoded protein: CATSRDPSETGANVLTF.

The chain combines TRBV30 with TRBJ1-5; weak D call: TRBD1 (6 bases). The CDR3 runs to 16 residues. Germline lookup yields CDR1 GTSNPN and CDR2 SVGIG (reference sequence). Trimming took 0 bases from V and 6 from J, leaving 18 bases between them. The CDR3 here is CAWSVGGRQGGQPQHF. The CDR3 DNA reads TGTGCCTGGAGTGTAGGGGGACGGCAGGGTGGTCAGCCCCAGCATTTT. Full variable domain (missing parts from reference TRBV30 and TRBJ1-5): SQTIHQWPATLVQPVGSPLSLECTVEGTSNPNLYWYRQAAGRGLQLLFYSVGIGQISSEVPQNLSASRPQDRQFILSSKKLLLSDSGFYLCAWSVGGRQGGQPQHFGDGTRLSIL.

This sequence joins TRBV9 and TRBJ2-5; 9 bases match TRBD2. This CDR3 has 17 residues. The germline V gene has CDR1 SGDLS and CDR2 YYNGEE. The J segment lost 4 bases and the V segment lost 0 bases, leaving 10 bases of the junction unmatched. CDR3 amino acids: CASSVEGRGRAAETQYF. The CDR3, as DNA: TGTGCCAGCAGCGTAGAAGGTCGCGGGAGGGCCGCAGAGACCCAGTACTTC.

The chain recombines TRBV24-1 with TRBJ2-1; D not certain. The CDR3 spans 16 residues. V was trimmed by 7 bases and J by 8 bases, leaving 23 bases between them. From germline, CDR1 is KGHDR and CDR2 SFDVKD. The CDR3 loop reads CATSSPHRNCSYEQFF. In DNA, the CDR3 is TGTGCCACCAGCTCTCCCCATCGTAATTGTTCCTATGAGCAGTTCTTC.

Concerning this clone itself: One junction end does not reproduce the germline sequence, and a read error may be involved. This chain links TRBV2 with TRBJ2-3; 11 nucleotides match TRBD2. The CDR3 is made up of 16 amino acids. Germline CDR1 and CDR2: SNHLY and FYNNEI. CDR3: CASSEGLAGGTDTQYF. Here the CDR3 DNA reads TGTGCCAGCAGCGAAGGACTAGCGGGTGGCACAGATACGCAGTATTTT.

V and J are TRBV6-6 and TRBJ2-2; 11 bases line up with TRBD2. The V gene end was trimmed by 4 bases and the J gene end by 4 bases; junction bases not matched to a gene: 5. Germline V gene lookup returns CDR1 MNHNY and CDR2 SVGAGI (reference sequence). This CDR3 contains 16 residues. This chain's CDR3 is CASSSTGTSGTGELFF. The DNA of the CDR3 is TGTGCCAGCAGTTCCACCGGGACTAGCGGCACCGGGGAGCTGTTTTTT.

The chain couples TRBV19 to TRBJ1-1; TRBD1 might be the D (5 bases). The V gene lost 1 base and the J gene lost 1 base, with 10 bases spanning the gap. Looked up from germline, CDR1 is LNHDA and CDR2 is SQIVND (reference sequence). This CDR3 spans 15 amino acids. The CDR3, as DNA: TGTGCCAGTAGTATAGGCAGGGAAACGAACACTGAAGCTTTCTTT. Translation gives CASSIGRETNTEAFF.

The chain links TRBV19 to TRBJ2-2, with D uncertain. The CDR3 totals 14 residues. V dropped 7 bases and J dropped 1 base, with 10 bases sitting between them. In germline, CDR1 is LNHDA, CDR2 SQIVND (reference sequence). CDR3 coding DNA: TGTGCCAGTATGTCGACGGAGAACACCGGGGAGCTGTTTTTT. Its translation is CASMSTENTGELFF.

The CDR3 reads CASSALGPGLAGAYEQYF. The CDR3 DNA reads TGTGCCAGCTCTGCCTTGGGCCCGGGACTAGCGGGAGCATACGAGCAGTACTTC. This chain uses TRBV18 with TRBJ2-7; the match to TRBD2 covers 14 bases. The CDR3 is 18 amino acids. Looked up from germline, CDR1 is KGHSH and CDR2 is LQKENI. V lost 6 bases and J lost 4; bases outside the gene matches: 14.

The chain is built from TRBV24-1 and TRBJ1-2; TRBD1 matches 10 bases. There are 18 residues in the CDR3. With V trimmed by 6 bases and J by 6 bases, 18 bases remained unmatched. The V gene's germline CDR1 is KGHDR and CDR2 SFDVKD. The CDR3 DNA reads as TGTGCCACCAGTCGCCGAATCGGGACAGGGGTTATTAGAAATGGCTACACCTTC. Its translation is CATSRRIGTGVIRNGYTF.

The sample holds a few counts of this clone. Here the CDR3 DNA reads TGTGCCAGCAGCCCCCGGGGGGAAGGTAATTCACCCCTCCACTTT. Translating gives CASSPRGEGNSPLHF. The V call is TRBV7-2, the J call TRBJ1-6, with D possibly TRBD1 on 5 matching bases. The CDR3 is 15 residues long. V lost 5 bases and J 6 bases, leaving 14 bases between the germline ends. Germline CDR1 and CDR2: SGHTA and FQGNSA.

The rearrangement uses TRBV19 and TRBJ2-3; D call uncertain. The CDR3 consists of 12 residues. Per germline, CDR1 LNHDA and CDR2 SQIVND (reference sequence). V was cut by 7 bases and J by 2 bases, with 7 bases left in between. The CDR3 DNA sequence: TGTGCCAGTAACGATGACACAGATACGCAGTATTTT. Translation: CASNDDTDTQYF.

J is TRBJ2-4 and V is TRBV7-3, with D maybe TRBD2 (5 bases). The V gene's germline CDR1 is SGHTA and CDR2 FQGTGA. CDR3 size: 13 residues. Trimming removed 5 bases from V and 8 bases from J, with 13 bases in between. CDR3 bases: TGTGCCAGCAGCCCTAGCATCGGAGACATTCAGTACTTC. Its translation: CASSPSIGDIQYF.

V gene TRBV19 combines with J gene TRBJ2-1, with a tentative D call TRBD2 (6 bases). V lost 5 bases and J 0 bases, leaving 8 bases between the germline ends. CDR1 and CDR2 from the germline V gene are LNHDA and SQIVND (reference sequence). The CDR3 sequence is 14 residues long. The CDR3 spells CASSRGGSYNEQFF. The CDR3 nucleotides are TGTGCCAGTAGTCGGGGAGGCTCCTACAATGAGCAGTTCTTC. Supplemented by reference TRBV19 and TRBJ2-1, the full variable domain reads DGGITQSPKYLFRKEGQNVTLSCEQNLNHDAMYWYRQDPGQGLRLIYYSQIVNDFQKGDIAEGYSVSREKKESFPLTVTSAQKNPTAFYLCASSRGGSYNEQFFGPGTRLTVL.

The gene calls are TRBV9 and TRBJ1-1, with a weak D call TRBD1 (5 bases). The CDR3 spans 16 residues. Germline-derived CDR1 and CDR2 are SGDLS and YYNGEE. V lost 3 bases to trimming and J lost 3 bases, with 18 bases between them. CDR3 DNA sequence: TGTGCCAGCAGCGCCTTTGGCAGGGAGGGCGACACTGAAGCTTTCTTT. It codes for CASSAFGREGDTEAFF. Variable domain in full (rest from reference TRBV9 and TRBJ1-1): DSGVTQTPKHLITATGQRVTLRCSPRSGDLSVYWYQQSLDQGLQFLIQYYNGEERAKGNILERFSAQQFPDLHSELNLSSLELGDSALYFCASSAFGREGDTEAFFGQGTRLTVV.

This chain links TRBV30 with TRBJ2-5, with 10 bases lining up with TRBD2. The trim removed 3 bases at V and 4 bases at J, leaving 8 bases unmatched. The germline gives CDR1 GTSNPN, CDR2 SVGIG (reference sequence). The CDR3 is 15 residues long. The CDR3 sequence: CAWSLSGRVGETQYF. CDR3 DNA sequence: TGTGCCTGGAGCTTGAGCGGGAGGGTGGGAGAGACCCAGTACTTC.

The chain carries TRBV12-3 or TRBV12-4 and TRBJ1-5, with a weak D call TRBD1 (6 bases). The CDR3 is 13 amino acids. V gave up 3 bases and J gave up 5 bases, with 8 bases separating them. Here the CDR3 reads CASSFRGHQPQHF. In nucleotides, the CDR3 is TGTGCCAGCAGTTTCAGGGGACATCAGCCCCAGCATTTT.

The chain uses TRBV2 and TRBJ2-1; 10 nucleotides align to TRBD2. V was pared by 6 bases and J by 1 base, with 6 bases of the junction left unmatched. Germline assignment: CDR1 SNHLY and CDR2 FYNNEI. The CDR3 is 16 amino acids. The CDR3 protein is CASRGGSGRSYNEQFF. The CDR3 nucleotides are TGTGCCAGCAGGGGGGGTAGCGGGAGGTCCTACAATGAGCAGTTCTTC. Filled out from reference TRBV2 and TRBJ2-1, the complete variable domain reads EPEVTQTPSHQVTQMGQEVILRCVPISNHLYFYWYRQILGQKVEFLVSFYNNEISEKSEIFDDQFSVERPDGSNFTLKIRSTKLEDSAMYFCASRGGSGRSYNEQFFGPGTRLTVL.

CDR3 in DNA: TGCGCCAGCAGCGCCCAGGGGACAGGGCCAACTGAAGCTTTCTTT. Translated: CASSAQGTGPTEAFF. The chain joins TRBV5-1 to TRBJ1-1; 9 bases fit TRBD1. This CDR3 is built from 15 residues. The germline V gene has CDR1 SGHRS and CDR2 YFSETQ. V shed 4 bases, J shed 5 bases, and the junction held 9 bases outside the gene matches.

This clone was seen once. The CDR3 region has the DNA TGTGCCAGCAGCTTATTTCCTAGCGGGAGTGGGAATGAGCAGTTCTTC. This codes for CASSLFPSGSGNEQFF. The V and J genes are TRBV7-9 and TRBJ2-1; 10 nucleotides align to TRBD2. CDR1 and CDR2 from the germline V gene are SEHNR and FQNEAQ (reference sequence). The CDR3 totals 16 residues. Trimming cost V 2 bases and J 7 bases; bases outside gene matches: 8.

The genes are TRBV5-4 and TRBJ1-2; no clear D gene. Trimming took off 0 bases at V and 6 bases at J, with 12 bases between the two ends. The CDR3 consists of 14 residues. Germline V gene sequence: CDR1 SGHNT, CDR2 YYREEE (reference sequence). CDR3 amino acids: CASSLAEGRDGYTF. Written as DNA, the CDR3 is TGTGCCAGCAGCTTGGCGGAAGGGAGGGATGGCTACACCTTC.

This rearrangement joins TRBV29-1 to TRBJ1-2, with a tentative D call TRBD1 (5 bases). CDR1 is SQVTM and CDR2 is ANQGSEA in the germline V gene. V gave up 7 bases and J gave up 4 bases, with 13 bases separating them. The CDR3 extends over 12 amino acids. CDR3 nucleotide sequence: TGCAGCGCTGGACCGAGGGGCTATGGCTACACCTTC. Translating it yields CSAGPRGYGYTF.